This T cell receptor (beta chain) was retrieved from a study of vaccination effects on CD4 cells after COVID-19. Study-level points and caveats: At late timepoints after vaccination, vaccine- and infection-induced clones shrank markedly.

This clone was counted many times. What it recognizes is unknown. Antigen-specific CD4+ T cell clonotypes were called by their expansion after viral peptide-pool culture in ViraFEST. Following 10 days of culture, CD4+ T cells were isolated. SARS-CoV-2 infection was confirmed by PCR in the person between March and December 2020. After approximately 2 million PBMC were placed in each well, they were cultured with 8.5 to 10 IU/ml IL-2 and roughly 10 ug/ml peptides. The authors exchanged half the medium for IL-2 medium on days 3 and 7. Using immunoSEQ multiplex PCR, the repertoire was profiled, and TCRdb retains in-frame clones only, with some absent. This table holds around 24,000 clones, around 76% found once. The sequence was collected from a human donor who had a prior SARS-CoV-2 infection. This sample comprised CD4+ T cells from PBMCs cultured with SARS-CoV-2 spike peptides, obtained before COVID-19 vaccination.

The CDR3 region is CSVERQGRPRPLGNTIYF. Written as DNA, the CDR3 is TGCAGCGTTGAAAGGCAGGGGAGACCTCGACCCTTGGGAAACACCATATATTTT. The V and J genes are TRBV29-1 and TRBJ1-3; TRBD1 might be the D (6 bases). The germline V and J ends were trimmed by 2 bases and 4 bases, with 24 bases remaining between them. The V gene's germline CDR1 is SQVTM and CDR2 ANQGSEA. The length of the CDR3 is 18 residues.